This TCR beta chain comes out of a study of T cells after yellow fever vaccination. As for the study in general: For low cell numbers, libraries were made with SMART-Seq v4 Ultra Low Input.

TCRdb redid the calling of the 5' RACE reads with MiXCR, one entry per CDR3 protein. This sample has about 230,000 distinct CDR3 sequences; more than 6.5% occur once, and the top ten carry roughly 1%. In its sample, this clonotype was seen many times. The sequence derives from a man aged 25-40 years who received the YFV17D yellow fever vaccine. Sample: CD4+ T cells sorted from PBMCs, taken on the day of the yellow fever booster vaccination.

CDR3 loop: CASPPGQGYGYTF. CDR3 DNA sequence: TGTGCCAGCCCCCCTGGCCAGGGCTATGGCTACACCTTC. The V call is TRBV7-2, the J call TRBJ1-2; maybe TRBD1 (5 bases). Deletions cut 8 bases from V and 4 bases from J, with 14 bases between. The CDR3 is 13 residues long. Germline V gene sequence: CDR1 SGHTA, CDR2 FQGNSA.